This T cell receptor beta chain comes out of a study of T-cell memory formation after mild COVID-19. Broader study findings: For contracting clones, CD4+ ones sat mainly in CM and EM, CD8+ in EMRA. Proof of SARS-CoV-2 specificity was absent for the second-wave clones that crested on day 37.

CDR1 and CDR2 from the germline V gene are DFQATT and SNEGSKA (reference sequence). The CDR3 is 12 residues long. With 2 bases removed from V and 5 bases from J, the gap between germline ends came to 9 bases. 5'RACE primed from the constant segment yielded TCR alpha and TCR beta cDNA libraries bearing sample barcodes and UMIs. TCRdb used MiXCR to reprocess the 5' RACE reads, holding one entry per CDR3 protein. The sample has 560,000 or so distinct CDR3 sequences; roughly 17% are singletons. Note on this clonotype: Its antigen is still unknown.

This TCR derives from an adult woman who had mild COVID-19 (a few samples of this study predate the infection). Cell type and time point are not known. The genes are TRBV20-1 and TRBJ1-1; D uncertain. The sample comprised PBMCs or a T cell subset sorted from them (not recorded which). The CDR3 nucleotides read TGCAGTGCTAGACAGCACCAAACTGAAGCTTTCTTT. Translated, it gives CSARQHQTEAFF.